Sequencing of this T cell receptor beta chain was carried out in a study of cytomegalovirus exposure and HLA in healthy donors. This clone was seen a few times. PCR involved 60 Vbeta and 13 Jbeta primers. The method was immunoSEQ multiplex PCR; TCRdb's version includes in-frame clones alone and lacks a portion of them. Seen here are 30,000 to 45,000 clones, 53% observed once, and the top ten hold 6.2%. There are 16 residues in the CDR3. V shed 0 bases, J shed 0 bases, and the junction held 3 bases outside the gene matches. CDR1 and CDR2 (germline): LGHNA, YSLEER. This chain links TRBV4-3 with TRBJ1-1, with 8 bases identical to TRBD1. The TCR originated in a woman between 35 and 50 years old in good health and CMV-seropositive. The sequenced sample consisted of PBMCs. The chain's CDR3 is CASSQEGDRLNTEAFF. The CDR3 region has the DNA TGCGCCAGCAGCCAAGAAGGGGACAGGTTGAACACTGAAGCTTTCTTT.